This T cell receptor (beta chain) was identified during a study of T cell repertoires in ileal Crohn's disease. In the study overall: All patients had surgery for stricturing (around 60%) or penetrating (around 39%) disease. About half received postoperative treatment, about a dozen with thiopurines and approximately 19 anti-TNF.

In regard to this clone: The antigen remains undetermined.

This CDR3 region has 16 residues. The protocol was immunoSEQ multiplex PCR, while the TCRdb copy is restricted to in-frame clones and leaves out a portion. The table shows around 11,000 clones, with around 87% occurring only once. Study observations and caveats: Clonal expansions were more frequent in active smokers than non-smokers at surgery.

Time point described: inflamed ileum from the surgical specimen. The rearrangement links TRBV21-1 to TRBJ2-6; no check of the table's D call, TRBD2, against the DNA was made. TRBV21-1 is listed as a pseudogene. The sequenced sample was ileal tissue. This clonotype originated in an adult with Crohn's disease. The CDR3: CASPPPGPAGANVLTF. The CDR3, as DNA: TGTGCCAGCCCCCCCCCTGGTCCGGCTGGGGCCAACGTCCTGACTTTC.